One T cell receptor (beta chain) is described in this entry. The antigen this receptor binds is unknown. It has no much larger one-base neighbor in the sample; base qualities were not kept. V ends up 6 bases short and J 2 bases short, with an unmatched junction base count of 6. The germline V gene yields ENHRY for CDR1 and SYGVKD for CDR2. Spanning cysteine to phenylalanine, the CDR3 consists of 14 amino acids. Just the 42-base CDR3 DNA is kept, in frame starting at base 1. The cohort was made up of several hundred healthy bone marrow donors. At the time of sampling, all cohort members were nominally healthy, though unrecorded immune exposures were likely present. The donor was CMV seropositive and was included in the group of 250 to 350 seropositive cohort members. Each donor provided a peripheral blood sample, and peripheral blood mononuclear cells were used for TCR beta sequencing. Genomic DNA was extracted from the blood cell samples with the Qiagen DNeasy Blood Extraction Kit.

Library method: the immunoSEQ multiplex PCR assay. For the multiplex PCR, a mixture combining 60 forward primers for TCR Vbeta segments and 13 reverse primers for TCR Jbeta segments was used. The CDR3 region of rearranged TCR beta genes was amplified from genomic DNA by a multiplex PCR assay. The amplified TCR beta libraries were sequenced on the Illumina HiSeq System as 87-base-pair reads. Per the original workflow: A later analysis tallied roughly 76 million unique TCR beta chains across the 700 or so repertoires, and about 10 million of those chains were shared by two or more donors. A nearest-neighbor algorithm error-corrected the raw reads and collapsed the reads into unique sequences, merging closely related sequences to remove PCR and sequencing errors. V, D and J gene segments were assigned by aligning CDR3 sequences to IMGT reference sequences. Each retained sequence needed at least a six-nucleotide match to both a V gene segment and a J gene segment. A rearrangement was called productive if the CDR3 had no stop codons and remained in frame with V and J, and every other rearrangement was called non-productive. Following IMGT convention, CDR3 was defined as the stretch from the second conserved V-encoded cysteine up to the conserved J-encoded phenylalanine. The earlier analysis of about 590 of the donors excluded sequences that lacked an unambiguous match to a single V gene segment. An earlier analysis of just under 600 of the donors called V segments functional above 56.7% productive rearrangements and segregating when the between-donor standard deviation exceeded 5%. A statistical classification framework was built to diagnose cytomegalovirus status from the catalog of TCR beta chain sequences. V and J gene assignment, in a later analysis, came from comparing TCR nucleotide sequences with IMGT/GENE-DB human TR gene sequences. A later analysis assigned CDR3 sequences and most-parsimonious VDJ recombination scenarios with the TCRdist pipeline. In a later analysis, each TCR beta chain was defined by its CDR3 amino acid sequence together with its V-gene family, and reads without a unique V-gene family were excluded. As a way to deal with suspected cross-contamination and a sequencing artifact, a later analysis dropped more than 500 nucleotide sequences that were highly shared and had low generation probability. For each public chain, a later analysis derived a clonal expansion index from normalized ranks of inferred template counts within each repertoire. Generation probabilities in a later analysis came from a VDJ recombination model fitted to out-of-frame rearrangements, and those results were checked against IGoR. In a later analysis, hypergeometric tests were used to score TCR-TCR, TCR-HLA and TCR-CMV co-occurrence, with a repertoire-size bias correction applied to TCR pairs. In a later analysis, false discovery rates were estimated by permuting HLA or CMV assignments 20 times. In a later analysis, co-occurring TCRs were grouped using DBSCAN, with TCRdist sequence similarity added in when clustering inside HLA-allele-positive subsets. For co-occurrence clustering, repertoires with fewer than 30,000 or more than 120,000 public chains were excluded, along with 5 or 6 repertoires with anomalous nucleotide sharing. TCRdb took over this immuneACCESS table, retaining in-frame rearrangements with V and J assigned. Such tables are incomplete; in checked studies, under half of the missing clones stem from an unresolved V gene, and the remainder is unexplained. V, J and clone size reflect that table, while D and trimming were determined from the DNA. Recorded for this sample are more than 95,000 clones; about four fifths of them occurred a single time. Roughly 4.3% of the sample lies in the top ten.

This sample is drawn from a study of cytomegalovirus exposure and HLA in healthy donors (dated by TCRdb to between 2016 and 2019). About the investigation overall: In an earlier analysis of several hundred of the donors, about 260 Gb of sequence data and 95 million to 130 million unique TCR beta sequences from about 190 million T cells were reported. Roughly 290 gigabases of sequencing data and about 92 million unique TCR sequences made up an early release that covered 500 to 650 HLA-typed donors. Among the approximately 400 genotyped donors, 75% to 90% belonged to the genetic ancestry cluster associated with self-reported Caucasian donors. The study aimed to test whether signatures of past pathogen exposure could be identified by cataloging public T cell receptors. The T cell repertoires of 700 or so subjects were profiled by immunosequencing and related to cytomegalovirus serostatus. In addition to the first cohort of 666 subjects, a separate validation cohort of 120 different subjects was used. To predict cytomegalovirus infection status, the study brought together high-throughput TCR immunosequencing, statistical association of individual TCRs with disease status, and machine learning. In a later analysis, previously published TCR beta repertoires from 550 to 750 donors were re-analyzed and high-resolution HLA genotyping was added so that TCR occurrence patterns could be studied. The later analysis used no new phenotypic data to find candidate immune exposures, relying instead on TCR beta sequences and their occurrence across donors. An earlier analysis of around 580 of the donors used high-throughput TCR beta sequencing to judge whether each TCR beta V gene segment behaved as functional or pseudogenic. Donor age, sex, ethnicity and CMV serostatus were compiled alongside the repertoire data. A later genetic analysis took genome-wide SNP genotypes for 398 of the 666 donors and used that subset as a discovery cohort. All discovery cohort repertoires had been generated on a single sequencing platform. Class I and class II HLA loci were covered by the typing at four-digit resolution. Typing coverage differed by locus: A, B, C, DRB1 and DQB1 were typed in roughly 620-630 donors, DQA1 in about 500, DPA1 in around 600, and DPB1 in 472. Roughly five DR-DQ haplotypes were treated as single units for association and clustering because of strong linkage in the cohort. Among some 410 genotyped donors of the cohort, an average of about 220,000 unique TCR beta nucleotide sequences was sequenced per donor, of which 15% to 20% were non-productive. Study-wide conclusions, independent of this receptor: Some IMGT-functional V segments, including TRBV6-2 and TRBV6-3, could not be told apart with the 87-base-pair reads, so those segments were excluded. Compared with the roughly 710-donor mean, donors in an Asian-associated ancestry cluster had fewer N-insertions in productive TCRs, according to a later genetic analysis. Several of the top co-occurrence clusters appeared to be linked to parvovirus B19, influenza, CMV and Epstein-Barr virus, according to a later analysis. A further reported finding was that TCR beta sequences accurately predicted the HLA-A and HLA-B alleles for most subjects in the first cohort. A cluster of highly shared sequence variants was judged likely to represent a technical artifact of the sequencing pipeline. Immune exposure information for the cohort was limited to CMV serostatus. Strong co-occurrence of HLA alleles, especially DR and DQ, made assigning TCR associations to individual alleles difficult. Most TCR sequences were observed very rarely across donors, whereas some public TCRs were present in many individuals. In an earlier analysis of about 600 of the donors, most TCR beta V segments appeared in productive rearrangements about 90% or about 30% of the time, broadly matching IMGT annotations. A later genetic analysis associated a missense DCLRE1C variant with V-gene and J-gene trimming of TCR beta chains, and an independent cohort replicated the association. The presence/absence analyses assumed that sequencing depth was roughly uniform across donors, and that assumption may not be true. The earlier analysis of around 600 of the donors excluded roughly 17 rarely observed V segments, including chromosome 9 orphons, because counts were too low. The authors suggested that the approach could potentially be generalized to other disease states and immunological phenotypes. A later analysis associated approximately 17,000 TCR beta sequences with specific HLA alleles at a false discovery rate of 0.05. A later analysis found that most CMV-associated TCR beta chains appeared HLA-restricted, with HLA associations seemingly driven largely by CMV exposure. Correlated functional status among segregating V segments might reflect linkage disequilibrium, but an unknown experimental factor could not be ruled out. The classifier was reported to diagnose cytomegalovirus status with high specificity and sensitivity in both the original and validation cohorts. In vitro tests confirmed that a few of the cytomegalovirus-associated TCR beta chains recognize cytomegalovirus antigens. The study listed 164 TCR beta chains as associated with cytomegalovirus. Because HLA typing was unavailable for some donors at each locus, only the typed subset was used in association tests. According to a later analysis, TCR association rates differed among HLA loci, with DRB1 alleles showing the most associated TCRs and HLA-C alleles showing the fewest. Compared with equally common non-associated chains, HLA-associated TCR beta chains in a later analysis were more clonally expanded and had lower generation probabilities. Only TCR beta chains were sequenced in this cohort, and the absence of alpha or paired-chain data limited detectable features.

The clonotype was recovered from a man in his thirties or forties in good health and CMV-seropositive. The specimen was PBMCs. The rearrangement joined TRBV10-3 to TRBJ2-7; TRBD1 aligns with 8 central bases. CDR3 loop: CAIRGQGLTYEQYF. The bases read TGTGCCATCAGAGGACAGGGCTTAACCTACGAGCAGTACTTC.